Given below is one T cell receptor (beta chain) in context. This CDR3 contains 14 residues. Germline V gives CDR1 MNHEY, CDR2 SVGAGI. Germline trimming cut 6 bases from V and 2 bases from J; bases unmatched to any gene: 5. The data are from a study of blood T cell repertoires in COVID-19. Per the study methods: Cell counts per sample came from amplifying reference gene primers. The method was immunoSEQ multiplex PCR; TCRdb's version includes in-frame clones alone and lacks a portion of them. The V and J calls and clone size were taken over from that table, and D and trimming were inferred from the DNA. The data hold about 230,000 clones, with about 85% observed a single time.

The receptor's source is a man aged 25-45 years who had recovered from COVID-19. The gene calls are TRBV6-5 and TRBJ2-7; 9 nucleotides match TRBD1. Sequences were obtained from PBMCs or T cells enriched from blood (not recorded which). CDR3 region: CASRGTGHPYEQYF. CDR3 nucleotides: TGTGCCAGCAGGGGGACAGGGCACCCCTACGAGCAGTACTTC.